The T cell receptor beta chain described here comes from a study of early T cells in non-severe SARS-CoV-2 infection. This clonotype was detected many times. The target antigen is unknown. Using its own MiXCR run on the 5' RACE reads, TCRdb lists one record per CDR3 protein. Here the sample spans roughly 23,000 distinct CDR3 sequences, 3.6% being singletons. The study, taken as a whole, reports: The matching step, a VDJdb search, favored anti-spike CD8 responses and missed private and CD4 specificities.

There are 13 residues in the CDR3. Trimming cost V 5 bases and J 4 bases, with 10 bases left between them. Germline loops: CDR1 SGHVS, CDR2 FNYEAQ. The sequence was obtained from an adult who was a healthcare worker with PCR-confirmed SARS-CoV-2 infection or an uninfected control (not recorded which). This rearrangement joins TRBV7-6 to TRBJ2-3, with D maybe TRBD2 (6 bases). Input material: whole blood. The CDR3 protein is CASSPAGPDTQYF. In DNA form, the CDR3 reads TGTGCCAGCAGCCCCGCGGGGCCAGATACGCAGTATTTT.